This is a list of T cell receptor beta chains from one sample in a study of T cell repertoires in cytomegalovirus infection. TCRdb processed the reads anew with MiXCR; each CDR3 protein has one entry. Of roughly 150,000 distinct CDR3 sequences detected, more than 15% appear once; the ten largest clones hold approximately 19%. The sequencing sample was made of CD8+ T cells from PBMCs. The receptors originated from a human donor in good health (CMV status not recorded). Some clones in this sample may be carry-over from other donors' samples. CDR3s include the opening cysteine and the closing phenylalanine or tryptophan. A D gene is named only where the DNA matches it firmly. Part of the rows lack a size; the others show once, few, many or a class for expanded clones.

d_call	clone_size	v_call	j_call	cdr3_aa	cdr3_nt
NA	NA	TRBV19	TRBJ1-1	CASSDGPNTEAFF	TGTGCCAGTTCGGACGGGCCGAACACTGAAGCTTTCTTT
TRBD1	NA	TRBV7-8	TRBJ1-6	CASSDRGASPLHF	TGTGCCAGCAGCGACAGGGGGGCCTCACCCCTCCACTTT
TRBD1	few	TRBV7-9	TRBJ2-7	CASSLGDRIYEQYF	TGTGCCAGCAGCTTAGGGGACAGGATCTACGAGCAGTACTTC
NA	NA	TRBV7-9	TRBJ2-7	CASSFEETNYEQYF	TGTGCCAGCAGCTTTGAAGAGACCAACTACGAGCAGTACTTC
NA	few	TRBV11-1	TRBJ1-1	CASKNVDTEAFF	TGTGCCAGTAAGAACGTTGACACTGAAGCTTTCTTT
TRBD2	NA	TRBV7-4	TRBJ2-1	CASSVPPGLAEPPPFF	TGTGCCAGCAGCGTCCCCCCGGGACTAGCGGAGCCTCCGCCGTTCTTC
TRBD2	NA	TRBV7-2	TRBJ2-7	CASSSPQGRGQAGGYEQYF	TGTGCCAGCAGCTCACCCCAGGGAAGGGGTCAGGCGGGAGGCTACGAGCAGTACTTC
NA	NA	TRBV28	TRBJ2-3	CASSPGVTDTQYF	TGTGCCAGCAGTCCCGGAGTCACAGATACGCAGTATTTT
NA	few	TRBV7-2	TRBJ2-7	CASSLIASSYEQYF	TGTGCCAGCAGCTTAATAGCGAGCTCCTACGAGCAGTACTTC
NA	few	TRBV19	TRBJ2-3	CASSFFRETDTQYF	TGTGCCAGTAGTTTCTTCAGGGAAACAGATACGCAGTATTTT
TRBD1	few	TRBV4-3	TRBJ2-1	CASSQVWQGVYEQFF	TGCGCCAGCAGCCAAGTGTGGCAGGGGGTCTATGAGCAGTTCTTC
TRBD1	NA	TRBV4-1	TRBJ2-7	CASSLLRPSRDRPYEQYF	TGCGCCAGCAGCTTACTTCGACCCAGCCGGGACAGACCCTACGAGCAGTACTTC
TRBD1	few	TRBV25-1	TRBJ2-1	CASSEGGSVHEQFF	TGTGCCAGCAGCGAAGGGGGCAGCGTTCATGAGCAGTTCTTC
TRBD1	few	TRBV28	TRBJ1-1	CASSYPGQGTQAFF	TGTGCCAGCAGTTACCCTGGACAGGGGACTCAAGCTTTCTTT
TRBD2	few	TRBV4-1	TRBJ2-3	CASSQSGGRLDTQYF	TGCGCCAGCAGCCAATCGGGGGGGCGACTGGATACGCAGTATTTT
TRBD1	many	TRBV27	TRBJ2-7	CASSSGTGGYEQYF	TGTGCCAGCAGTTCCGGGACAGGGGGCTACGAGCAGTACTTC
TRBD2	NA	TRBV7-2	TRBJ2-1	CASSSVTSGGAYNEQFF	TGTGCCAGCAGCTCAGTAACTAGCGGGGGGGCCTACAATGAGCAGTTCTTC
TRBD2	few	TRBV14	TRBJ2-7	CASSRPAGDKDF	TGTGCCAGCAGCCGCCCCGCGGGGGATAAGGACTTC
NA	many	TRBV6-1	TRBJ2-6	CASLPRGHPGANVLTF	TGTGCCAGCTTGCCCAGGGGACATCCTGGGGCCAACGTCCTGACTTTC
TRBD2	few	TRBV6-2/TRBV6-3	TRBJ2-2	CASKNNRGGSDTGELFF	TGTGCCAGCAAAAATAACCGGGGGGGCTCGGACACCGGGGAGCTGTTTTTT
NA	few	TRBV7-8	TRBJ2-7	CASSLGTAEQYF	TGTGCCAGCAGCTTGGGAACAGCCGAGCAGTACTTC
NA	NA	TRBV28	TRBJ2-7	CASSRMGTHVYEQYF	TGTGCCAGCAGTCGCATGGGGACCCATGTATACGAGCAGTACTTC
NA	few	TRBV29-1	TRBJ1-2	CSVDTVIAHGLTDTF	TGCAGCGTTGACACAGTCATAGCCCACGGGTTGACGGACACCTTC
NA	few	TRBV7-8	TRBJ2-7	CASSPPIQGSFLEQYF	TGTGCCAGCAGCCCCCCTATTCAGGGAAGTTTTCTCGAGCAGTACTTC
NA	NA	TRBV7-9	TRBJ1-3	CASSFKTATDPSGNTIYF	TGTGCCAGCAGCTTTAAAACGGCGACGGACCCCTCTGGAAACACCATATATTTT
NA	NA	TRBV6-2/TRBV6-3	TRBJ2-1	CASRLTGSSSYNEQFF	TGTGCCAGCAGGCTAACAGGGTCGAGCTCCTACAATGAGCAGTTCTTC
NA	few	TRBV7-2	TRBJ2-1	CASSSDPHNEQFF	TGTGCCAGCAGCTCCGACCCACACAATGAGCAGTTCTTC
NA	few	TRBV7-2	TRBJ2-2	CASSLIATGELFF	TGTGCCAGCAGCTTAATCGCGACCGGGGAGCTGTTTTTT
NA	NA	TRBV27	TRBJ1-2	CASSPPGGANYGYTF	TGTGCCAGCAGTCCCCCGGGAGGGGCCAACTATGGCTACACCTTC
NA	few	TRBV20-1	TRBJ2-5	CSAPRPQETQYF	TGCAGTGCTCCCCGTCCCCAAGAGACCCAGTACTTC
TRBD2	few	TRBV24-1	TRBJ2-3	CATRAGSADTQYF	TGTGCCACCAGAGCGGGATCGGCAGATACGCAGTATTTT
NA	few	TRBV12-3/TRBV12-4	TRBJ1-1	CASMFGDKAFF	TGTGCCAGCATGTTTGGTGATAAAGCTTTCTTT
NA	few	TRBV12-3/TRBV12-4	TRBJ1-5	CASSRGGQPQHF	TGTGCCAGCAGTCGTGGGGGTCAGCCCCAGCATTTT
TRBD2	NA	TRBV11-2	TRBJ2-7	CASSPLTSGSSYEQYF	TGTGCCAGCAGCCCGTTAACTAGCGGGAGCTCCTACGAGCAGTACTTC
NA	NA	TRBV12-5	TRBJ1-5	CASGPTMGERVYSNQPQHF	TGTGCTAGTGGTCCGACTATGGGCGAGAGGGTATATAGCAATCAGCCCCAGCATTTT
NA	NA	TRBV9	TRBJ2-1	CASSPTTVTAYNEQFF	TGTGCCAGCAGCCCGACAACGGTTACAGCCTACAATGAGCAGTTCTTC
NA	few	TRBV6-5	TRBJ2-6	CASSVLGGAAGANVLTF	TGTGCCAGCAGCGTCCTCGGAGGGGCGGCTGGGGCCAACGTCCTGACTTTC
NA	NA	TRBV7-9	TRBJ2-5	CASSLIQRGKETQYF	TGTGCCAGCAGCCTTATTCAGAGGGGCAAGGAGACCCAGTACTTC
TRBD2	few	TRBV29-1	TRBJ2-3	CSVGGVREGTLVTDTQYF	TGCAGCGTTGGAGGGGTGCGGGAGGGGACCCTAGTCACAGATACGCAGTATTTT
TRBD1	NA	TRBV6-8	TRBJ2-3	CASSSDRASTDTQYF	TGTGCCAGCAGTTCGGACAGGGCGTCCACAGATACGCAGTATTTT
NA	few	TRBV14	TRBJ2-7	CASSHLATGYEQYF	TGTGCCAGCAGCCACCTAGCTACGGGCTACGAGCAGTACTTC
NA	NA	TRBV19	TRBJ2-7	CASSMGPEQYF	TGTGCCAGTAGTATGGGCCCCGAGCAGTACTTC
TRBD2	many	TRBV7-8	TRBJ2-1	CASSASGTSYNEQFF	TGTGCCAGCAGCGCGTCCGGGACTAGCTACAATGAGCAGTTCTTC
NA	NA	TRBV4-1	TRBJ1-1	CASSQAGGEGTEAFF	TGCGCCAGCAGCCAAGCCGGAGGGGAGGGCACTGAAGCTTTCTTT
TRBD1	NA	TRBV7-2	TRBJ1-5	CASSLIPGQGSDQPQHF	TGTGCCAGCAGTCTTATCCCAGGACAGGGTTCCGATCAGCCCCAGCATTTT
NA	few	TRBV7-2	TRBJ2-4	CASSLSGLTNIQYF	TGTGCCAGCAGCTTGTCAGGGTTAACTAACATTCAGTACTTC
NA	NA	TRBV7-4	TRBJ2-2	CASLRVLTGELFF	TGTGCCAGCTTAAGGGTATTAACCGGGGAGCTGTTTTTT
NA	NA	TRBV25-1	TRBJ2-1	CASSRNTGTYNEQFF	TGTGCCAGCAGTCGGAACACCGGGACATACAATGAGCAGTTCTTC
NA	few	TRBV4-1	TRBJ2-1	CASRLGAGVGNEQFF	TGCGCCAGCAGGCTAGGGGCCGGGGTCGGCAATGAGCAGTTCTTC
TRBD2	NA	TRBV4-3	TRBJ2-4	CASSQEFWREVSKNIQYF	TGCGCCAGCAGCCAAGAGTTCTGGCGGGAGGTTTCCAAAAACATTCAGTACTTC